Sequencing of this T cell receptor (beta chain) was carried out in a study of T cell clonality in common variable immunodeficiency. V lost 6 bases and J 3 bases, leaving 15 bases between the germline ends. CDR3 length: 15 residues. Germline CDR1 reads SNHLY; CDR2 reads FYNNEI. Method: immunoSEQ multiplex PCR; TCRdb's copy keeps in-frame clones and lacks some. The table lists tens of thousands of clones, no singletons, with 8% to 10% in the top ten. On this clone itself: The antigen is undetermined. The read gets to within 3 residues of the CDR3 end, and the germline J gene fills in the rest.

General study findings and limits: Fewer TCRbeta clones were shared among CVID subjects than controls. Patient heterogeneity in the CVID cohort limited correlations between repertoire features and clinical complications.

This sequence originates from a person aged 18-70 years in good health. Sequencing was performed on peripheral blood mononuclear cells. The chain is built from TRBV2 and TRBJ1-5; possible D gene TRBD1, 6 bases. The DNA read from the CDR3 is TGTGCCAGCAGGGACCCGGGACAAGTCAATCAGCCC. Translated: CASRDPGQVNQP. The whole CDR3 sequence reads CASRDPGQVNQPQHF.